This TCR beta chain was profiled in a study of cytomegalovirus exposure and HLA in healthy donors. Turning to the study itself: About 77 million unique TCRs from HLA-typed donors made up an early data release. Broader study findings: In all likelihood, a cluster of highly shared sequence variants was a sequencing artifact. Reportedly, HLA-A and HLA-B alleles of most subjects were accurately predicted from TCR beta.

With regard to this clone: Its specificity is unknown.

The CDR3 totals 16 residues. Germline values: CDR1 ENHRY, CDR2 SYGVKD. Trimming pared 4 bases from V and 3 bases from J, leaving 18 bases between. Use of 60 Vbeta and 13 Jbeta primers characterized the PCR. The table came from immunoSEQ multiplex PCR; TCRdb's copy has only in-frame clones and leaves some out. The repertoire holds about 160,000 clones, with 80% as singletons. Although they were nominally healthy when sampled, donors likely had unrecorded immune exposures. The chain carries TRBV10-3 and TRBJ1-1; the D is unclear. Sequencing used PBMCs. The receptor was derived from a man aged 18 to 29 in good health and CMV-seropositive. DNA of the CDR3: TGTGCCATCAGTGCCCTGAGCCCGCAAACTTACACTGAAGCTTTCTTT. It yields the protein CAISALSPQTYTEAFF.